This T cell receptor beta chain was obtained from a study of blood T cell repertoires in COVID-19. Study at large: From the United States, Italy and Spain came samples of acute and convalescent COVID-19. Sources were T cells, B-cell-depleted T cells, or PBMCs; the material itself was cDNA or gDNA.

CDR1 and CDR2 (germline): SNHLY, FYNNEI. The CDR3 has 16 residues. The germline V and J ends were trimmed by 5 bases and 4 bases, with 20 bases remaining between them. Original data processing: Estimates of nucleated cell counts were drawn from the amplification of reference gene primers. The assay was immunoSEQ multiplex PCR, and TCRdb's table has in-frame clones only and misses some. V and J calls plus clone size are reproduced from that table; the DNA served to infer D and trimming. The sample shows roughly 300,000 clones, 88% of them seen only once. The sample was peripheral blood. The chain couples TRBV2 to TRBJ2-5; D is possibly TRBD1 (5 bases). This TCR was sampled from a man aged 18 to 35 with active or convalescent COVID-19. Here the CDR3 reads CASSSSDGRVAETQYF. The CDR3 DNA follows: TGTGCCAGCAGTAGCTCCGATGGCAGGGTGGCAGAGACCCAGTACTTC.